The TCR beta chain under discussion was sequenced for a study of identifying expanded T cells in peripheral blood (dated by TCRdb to between 2018 and 2020). Background for the entire study: Four technical replicates, made by sequencing separate aliquots from the same pool of genomic DNA, were compared pairwise.

During the collection period, no immune events, such as infections, were documented for the healthy donors. To calibrate time-dependent variance in a beta-binomial model of T-cell clone differential abundance, blood repertoires from healthy donors were used as a training cohort. There were roughly 10 healthy donors in the training cohort, of whom 3 were female and 7 were male. Donor ages ranged from about 25 to 70 years, with an average of approximately 43 years. Whole blood from each healthy donor was obtained from a commercial supplier and was collected at three time points around 15 days apart. For immunosequencing, genomic DNA was extracted from unsorted whole blood. The immunoSEQ Assay, which relies on bias-controlled multiplex PCR amplification of genomic DNA, was used to profile TCRbeta CDR3 regions. The authors' analysis ran thus. To quantify the absolute abundance of each unique TCRbeta CDR3 region, the sequences were collapsed and filtered. Two models were used to test differential abundance: a binomial model (Fisher-equivalent) and a beta-binomial model that adds time-dependent variance fitted from healthy donors. Clones with fewer than 5 combined templates were removed, and differential abundance was called for clones with a Benjamini-Hochberg FDR below 0.01. In the beta-binomial model, variance was expressed as a function of the total template count across the two samples, in the form v = (b*log(k)+a)^2. TCRdb stores this immuneACCESS table with in-frame sequences only. Part of the clones is absent; in the studies checked, under half of the shortfall reflects unresolved V genes, and no reason is known for the rest. V and J calls and clone size come straight from that table; D and trimming were deduced from the DNA. The sample table records 100,000 to 150,000 clones; around 88% of these occur just once. The ten biggest clones cover 8.4% of the sample.

V loses 3 bases of germline sequence and J loses 3 bases, and the interval between the two ends is 12 bases. The CDR3 numbers 15 residues from cysteine through phenylalanine. Kept here is only the CDR3 DNA, which spans 45 bases and is read in frame from base 1. The germline V gene (reference sequence) supplies CDR1 LNHDA and CDR2 SQIVND. Overall study results and their limits: The authors expected that over much longer intervals, such as months to years, biological variance in healthy repertoires might increase even further. Across all healthy-donor time intervals, the beta-binomial model significantly lowered both the number of clones called differentially abundant and the false-positive rate. For all healthy donors, the variance in clone template counts between two-week samples rose significantly as total template count increased. The binomial model flagged roughly 1.2 differentially abundant clones between technical replicates but 15 to 17 over roughly 2 weeks and roughly 19 over about four weeks.

In regard to this clone: Its antigen remains unidentified. Base qualities are not recorded, but no much larger clone differs from it by a single base.

This sequence uses TRBV19 and TRBJ1-5, with the D gene not confidently named. The specimen was blood. The sequence was obtained from a person aged 18-70 years in good health. The CDR3 reads CASSIGTGINQPQHF. The sequenced DNA: TGTGCCAGTAGTATTGGAACCGGGATCAATCAGCCCCAGCATTTT.